This T cell receptor (beta chain) comes out of a study of cytomegalovirus exposure and HLA in healthy donors. Findings and limits, study-wide: Using a false discovery rate of 0.05, a later analysis showed that 16,000 or so TCR beta sequences were associated with HLA alleles.

Vbeta (60) and Jbeta (13) primers were used in the PCR. Repertoires were generated with immunoSEQ multiplex PCR, while TCRdb's copy carries only in-frame clones and drops some. The table lists 130,000 or so clones, 65% to 80% of them singletons, with 1.5% in the top ten. This clone was recorded a few times. Antigen unknown. The TCR originated in a woman between 18 and 30 years old in good health and CMV-seronegative. Source material: PBMCs.

The CDR3 protein is CASSQGSARDTEAFF. CDR3 nucleotides: TGCGCCAGCAGCCAAGGGTCCGCTCGGGACACTGAAGCTTTCTTT. The chain uses TRBV4-1 and TRBJ1-1; D is undetermined. Germline loops: CDR1 MGHRA, CDR2 YSYEKL. This CDR3 is built from 15 residues. Trimming left V 1 base short and J 3 bases short, with 12 bases between.